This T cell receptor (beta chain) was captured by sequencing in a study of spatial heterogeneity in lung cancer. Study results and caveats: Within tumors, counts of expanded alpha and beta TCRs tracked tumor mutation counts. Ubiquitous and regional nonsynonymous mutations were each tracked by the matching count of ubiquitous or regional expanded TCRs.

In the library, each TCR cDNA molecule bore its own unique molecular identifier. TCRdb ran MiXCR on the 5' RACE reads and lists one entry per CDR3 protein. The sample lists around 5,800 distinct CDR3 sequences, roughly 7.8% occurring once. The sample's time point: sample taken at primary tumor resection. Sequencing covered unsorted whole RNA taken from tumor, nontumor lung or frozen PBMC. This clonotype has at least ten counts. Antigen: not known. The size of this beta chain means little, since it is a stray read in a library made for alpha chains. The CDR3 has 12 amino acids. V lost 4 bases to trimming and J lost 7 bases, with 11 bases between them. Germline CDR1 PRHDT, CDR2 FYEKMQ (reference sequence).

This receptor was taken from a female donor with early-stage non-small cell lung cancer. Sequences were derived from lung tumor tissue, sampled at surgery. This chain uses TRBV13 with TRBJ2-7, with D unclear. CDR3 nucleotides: TGTGCCAGCAGCTCCCCACCGTCAGAGCAGTACTTC. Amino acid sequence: CASSSPPSEQYF.